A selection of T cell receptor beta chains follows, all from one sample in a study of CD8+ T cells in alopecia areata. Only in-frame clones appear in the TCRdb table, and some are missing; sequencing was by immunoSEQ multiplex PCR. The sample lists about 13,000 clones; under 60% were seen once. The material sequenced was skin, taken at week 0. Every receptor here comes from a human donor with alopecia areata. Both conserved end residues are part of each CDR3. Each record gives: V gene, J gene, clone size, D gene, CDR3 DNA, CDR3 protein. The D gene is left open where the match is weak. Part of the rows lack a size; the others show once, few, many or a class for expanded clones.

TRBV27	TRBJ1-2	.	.	TGTGCCAGCAGTTCTATCCCCCACTATGGCTACACCTTC	CASSSIPHYGYTF
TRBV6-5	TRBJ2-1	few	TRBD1	TGTGCCAGCAGGGGGACAGGGTTCGGGACGGATGAGCAGTTCTTC	CASRGTGFGTDEQFF
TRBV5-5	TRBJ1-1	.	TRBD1	TGTGCCAGCAGCTTGGAGCCAGGGGGCCGGGACACTGAAGCTTTCTTT	CASSLEPGGRDTEAFF
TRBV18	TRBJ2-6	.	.	TGTGCCAGCTCACCACAGATGGGTCTTGACTCTGGGGCCAACGTCCTGACTTTC	CASSPQMGLDSGANVLTF
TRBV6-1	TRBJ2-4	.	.	TGTGCCAGCAGCCGCGGGACCGCCGATAACATTCAGTACTTC	CASSRGTADNIQYF
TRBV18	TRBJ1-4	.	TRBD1	TGTGCCAGCTCACCTTCTGACAGGGGCGGTAATAGCCTCAATGAAAAACTGTTTTTT	CASSPSDRGGNSLNEKLFF
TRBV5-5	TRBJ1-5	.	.	TGTGCCAGCAGCCGCACGACAGGAATCGGCAATCAGCCCCAGCATTTT	CASSRTTGIGNQPQHF
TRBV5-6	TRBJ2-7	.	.	TGTGCCAGCAGTATACAGGGCTCAAGCTCCTACGAGCAGTACTTC	CASSIQGSSSYEQYF
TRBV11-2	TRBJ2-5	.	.	TGTGCCAGCAGCTTGGGTTTGGATTCACAAGAGACCCAGTACTTC	CASSLGLDSQETQYF
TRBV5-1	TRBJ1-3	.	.	TGCGCCAGCAGCTTGACAGGGCAGGGTGGAAACACCATATATTTT	CASSLTGQGGNTIYF
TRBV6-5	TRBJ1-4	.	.	TGTGCCAGCAGTTCCCTTTTCCTTGCAACTAATGAAAAACTGTTTTTT	CASSSLFLATNEKLFF
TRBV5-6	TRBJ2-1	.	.	TGTGCCAGCAGCTTAGGGACCTATAACAATGAGCAGTTCTTC	CASSLGTYNNEQFF
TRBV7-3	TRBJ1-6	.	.	TGTGCCAGCAGCCCGGACCTCCTTTCACCCCTCCACTTT	CASSPDLLSPLHF
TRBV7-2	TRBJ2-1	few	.	TGTGCCAGCAGCTTAGGTGGACAGCCCCACAATGAGCAGTTCTTC	CASSLGGQPHNEQFF
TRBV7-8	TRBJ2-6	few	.	TGTGCCAGCAGCTTGAGAGGGGGGCCGGCGCTCTCTGGGGCCAACGTCCTGACTTTC	CASSLRGGPALSGANVLTF
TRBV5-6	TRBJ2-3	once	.	TGTGCCAGCAGCCTGTGGGGACTTCGCACAGATACGCAGTATTTT	CASSLWGLRTDTQYF
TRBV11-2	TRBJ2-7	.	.	TGTGCCAGCAGCTTACCCCTCGGTGGGGATGGGGAGCAGTACTTC	CASSLPLGGDGEQYF
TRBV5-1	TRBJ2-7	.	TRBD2	TGCGCCAGCAGCTTGGCCGCTCGCGGGGGGTCCATGGGGGCGCAGTACTTC	CASSLAARGGSMGAQYF
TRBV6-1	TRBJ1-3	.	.	TGTGCCAGCAGTGCCAGGGTTCCTCTTGGAAACACCATATATTTT	CASSARVPLGNTIYF
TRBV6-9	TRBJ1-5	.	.	TGTGCCAGCAGTGGTCGGTATGGGGGCGCCTATAGCAATCAGCCCCAGCATTTT	CASSGRYGGAYSNQPQHF
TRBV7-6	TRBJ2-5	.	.	TGTGCCAGCAGCTCCCCAGAGGCAGGTCTAAGGGACCCGTGGGAGACCCAGTACTTC	CASSSPEAGLRDPWETQYF
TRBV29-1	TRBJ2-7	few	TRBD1	TGCAGCGTTGGCGTAGGGACAGGGGGAATCCCCTACGAGCAGTACTTC	CSVGVGTGGIPYEQYF
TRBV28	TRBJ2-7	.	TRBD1	TGTGCCAGCAGTCCACAATGGGGGACAGGGGAAGTCTACGAGCAGTACTTC	CASSPQWGTGEVYEQYF
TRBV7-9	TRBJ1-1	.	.	TGTGCCAGCAGCCCCAGCGACGCTGAAGCTTTCTTT	CASSPSDAEAFF
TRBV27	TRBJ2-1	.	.	TGTGCCAGCAGCTCATTGATCAGGGTCTACAATGAGCAGTTCTTC	CASSSLIRVYNEQFF
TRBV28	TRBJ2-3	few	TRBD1	TGTGCCAGCAGTTTGATGACAGGGTCTAGCACAGATACGCAGTATTTT	CASSLMTGSSTDTQYF
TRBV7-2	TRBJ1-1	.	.	TGTGCCAGCAGCCCGACCCCACAGGACTACACTGAAGCTTTCTTT	CASSPTPQDYTEAFF
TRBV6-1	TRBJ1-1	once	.	TGTGCCAGCTGGGGCAATAGCAGGACTGAAGCTTTCTTT	CASWGNSRTEAFF